Each of the 2 T cell receptor beta chains below was sequenced from the same sample in a study of shared clonotypes between healthy human individuals. Clones were sequenced by immunoSEQ multiplex PCR, and TCRdb holds only the in-frame ones, with some missing. The table records about 980,000 clones, around three quarters of them present only once. The specimen was memory CD4+ T cells sorted from blood. As to subset: CD45RA-negative fraction. These TCRs come from a man aged 18 to 30 in good health.

Remarks on this clone: One end of the junction varies from germline; a read error may be responsible. J is TRBJ1-2 and V is TRBV7-9; D remains unclear. The CDR3 spans 12 residues. Germline CDR1 and CDR2: SEHNR and FQNEAQ (reference sequence). CDR3 DNA sequence: TGTGCCAGCAGCTTAGGAAAGGGAGAGTGCGCCTTC. Its protein is CASSLGKGECAF.

CDR3 coding DNA: TGTGCCAGCAGTGAGCGGGCTAGCTCCTACGAGCAGTACTTC. Its protein product is CASSERASSYEQYF. The chain links TRBV2 to TRBJ2-7; TRBD2 might be the D (5 bases). Germline V gene lookup returns CDR1 SNHLY and CDR2 FYNNEI. The CDR3 loop spans 14 amino acids. V lost 3 bases and J 0 bases, leaving 9 bases between the germline ends.